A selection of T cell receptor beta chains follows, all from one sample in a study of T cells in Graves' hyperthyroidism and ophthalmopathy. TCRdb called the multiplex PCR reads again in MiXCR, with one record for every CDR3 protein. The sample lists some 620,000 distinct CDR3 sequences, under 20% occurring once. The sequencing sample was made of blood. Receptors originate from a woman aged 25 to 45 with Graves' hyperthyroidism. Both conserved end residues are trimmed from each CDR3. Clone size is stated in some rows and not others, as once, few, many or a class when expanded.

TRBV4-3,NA,ASSQDEAGDYGYT
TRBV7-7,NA,ASSLARLVGNQPQH
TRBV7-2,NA,ASSLGQTGEQY
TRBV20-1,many,SARASRGLMNTEAF
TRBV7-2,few,ASSYQGRGRISYEQY
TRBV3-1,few,ASSQIDYEQY
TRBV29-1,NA,SGSRGSSTEAF
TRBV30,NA,AWSGYQERTSGTSTDTQY
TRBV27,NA,ASSLSGYNSPLH
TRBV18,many,ASSQVAGTPNNEQF
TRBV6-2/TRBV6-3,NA,ASSYPGPPAPPNTEAF
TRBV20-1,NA,SASSGTFNNEQF
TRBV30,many,AWSTHEGQPQH
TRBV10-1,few,ASSDSRRERSNEQF
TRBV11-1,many,ASGFTGRRSTDTQY
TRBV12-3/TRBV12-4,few,ASSSRPGLADYEQY
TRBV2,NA,ASSEANEQY
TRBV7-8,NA,ASSLQLLAGNEQF
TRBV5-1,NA,ASIRTGGQNEQF
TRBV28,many,ASSLSIELSTDTQY
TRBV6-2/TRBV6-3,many,ASTHSYEQY
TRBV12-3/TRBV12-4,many,ASSSSQGSTDTQY
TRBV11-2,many,ASSLDVTNTDTQY
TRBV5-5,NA,ASSPGLAEWPLF
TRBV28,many,ASSLVNSPLH
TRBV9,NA,ASSPRLANQETQY
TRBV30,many,AWSVSGANVLT
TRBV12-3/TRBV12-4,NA,ASSSLTAIYGYT
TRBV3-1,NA,ASSPRDKTGELF